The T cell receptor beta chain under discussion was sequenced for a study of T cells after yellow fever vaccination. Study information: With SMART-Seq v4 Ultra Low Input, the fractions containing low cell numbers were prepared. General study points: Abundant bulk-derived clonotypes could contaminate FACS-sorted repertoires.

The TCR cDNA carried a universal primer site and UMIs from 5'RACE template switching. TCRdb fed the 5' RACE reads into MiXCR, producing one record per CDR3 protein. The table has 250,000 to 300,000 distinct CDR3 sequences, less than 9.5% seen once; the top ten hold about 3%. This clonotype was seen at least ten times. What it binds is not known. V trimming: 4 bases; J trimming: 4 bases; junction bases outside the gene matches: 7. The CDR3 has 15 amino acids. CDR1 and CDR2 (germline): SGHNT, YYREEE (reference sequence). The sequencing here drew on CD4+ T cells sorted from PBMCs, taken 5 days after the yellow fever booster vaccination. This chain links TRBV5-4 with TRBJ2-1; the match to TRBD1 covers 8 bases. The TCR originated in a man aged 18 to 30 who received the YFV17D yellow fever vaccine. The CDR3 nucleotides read TGTGCCAGCAGCGGGGGACAGGCGCAATACAATGAGCAGTTCTTC. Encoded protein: CASSGGQAQYNEQFF.